The 25 T cell receptor beta chains listed next were all sequenced from one sample in a study of shared clonotypes between healthy human individuals. In the naive CD8 group, cells lacked CD45RO and were positively selected for CCR7, so terminally differentiated effector memory CD45RA+ cells were left out. Assay used: immunoSEQ multiplex PCR; TCRdb lists only in-frame clones, some missing. The sample contains hundreds of thousands of clones, about 96% of which appear only once. Sequenced sample: naive CD8+ T cells sorted from blood. Receptor source: a woman in her 30s in good health.

This clone appeared a single time. The rearrangement joins TRBV21-1 to TRBJ2-2; TRBD2, the table's D call, was not compared with the DNA. TRBV21-1 is an annotated pseudogene. The CDR3 has 19 residues. The CDR3, as DNA: TGTGCCAGCAGCAAAAGGGAGACTAGCGGGGTTGGGAACACCGGGGAGCTGTTTTTT. Translated, it gives CASSKRETSGVGNTGELFF.

The chain carries TRBV27 and TRBJ2-1; TRBD2 aligns across 8 bases. CDR3 size: 16 residues. Germline CDR1 MNHEY, CDR2 SMNVEV (reference sequence). The trim removed 2 bases at V and 7 bases at J, leaving 10 bases unmatched. CDR3 DNA sequence: TGTGCCAGCAGTTTAAGAAGCGGGAGCAGTGGAAATGAGCAGTTCTTC. It specifies CASSLRSGSSGNEQFF.

With respect to this clone: The germline gene is not matched at one end of the junction; a read error may be the cause. The chain joins TRBV7-6 to TRBJ2-1, with 11 nucleotides matching TRBD2. This CDR3 is 17 amino acids long. In germline, CDR1 is SGHVS, CDR2 FNYEAQ. The CDR3 loop is CASSLPIAGGPRNEQFF. The DNA of the CDR3 is TGCGCCAGCAGCTTACCAATAGCGGGAGGGCCGCGAAATGAGCAGTTCTTC.

The gene calls are TRBV6-5 and TRBJ2-5, with 7 nucleotides matching TRBD2. Trimming removed 3 bases from V and 5 bases from J; junction bases left unmatched: 9. Germline CDR1 MNHEY, CDR2 SVGAGI. This CDR3 has 15 amino acids. Here the CDR3 reads CASSYTGRDYETQYF. CDR3 DNA: TGTGCCAGCAGTTATACGGGGAGGGATTATGAGACCCAGTACTTC.

This clone was found once. This chain links TRBV14 with TRBJ2-1, with D hard to call. With 0 bases removed from V and 3 bases from J, the gap between germline ends came to 9 bases. The CDR3 extends over 15 amino acids. Per germline, CDR1 SGHDN and CDR2 FVKESK. The CDR3 bases are TGTGCCAGCAGCCAAGATTTTCTAGACTACAATGAGCAGTTCTTC. Translation: CASSQDFLDYNEQFF.

This rearrangement joins TRBV19 to TRBJ2-3, with 12 bases fitting TRBD2. CDR1 and CDR2 (germline): LNHDA, SQIVND (reference sequence). Trimming at V came to 8 bases and at J to 2 bases, leaving 2 bases not matched to a gene. The CDR3 is 14 residues long. The CDR3 sequence: CASRLAGATDTQYF. The CDR3 DNA reads as TGTGCCAGTCGACTAGCGGGAGCCACAGATACGCAGTATTTT.

The rearrangement joins TRBV13 to TRBJ2-1; 10 nucleotides agree with TRBD2. Germline loops: CDR1 PRHDT, CDR2 FYEKMQ (reference sequence). This CDR3 spans 16 amino acids. V shed 3 bases and J 3 bases; nucleotides not matched to a gene: 5. CDR3 bases: TGTGCCAGCAGCTTCCGGACTAGCGGATTCTACAATGAGCAGTTCTTC. The encoded protein is CASSFRTSGFYNEQFF. Looking up the rest from reference TRBV13 and TRBJ2-1 gives the full variable domain: AAGVIQSPRHLIKEKRETATLKCYPIPRHDTVYWYQQGPGQDPQFLISFYEKMQSDKGSIPDRFSAQQFSDYHSELNMSSLELGDSALYFCASSFRTSGFYNEQFFGPGTRLTVL.

This clone appeared a single time. A junction boundary mismatches the germline segment, possibly from a read error. This chain joins TRBV4-1 and TRBJ1-6, with D possibly being TRBD1 (6 bases). The CDR3 length is 11 residues. Germline V lookup: CDR1 MGHRA, CDR2 YSYEKL. The CDR3 loop reads CASSQGRDTLF. In DNA form, the CDR3 reads TGCGCCAGCAGCCAAGGACGGGACACCCTTTTT.

This chain uses TRBV28 with TRBJ2-2, with D possibly matching TRBD2 (6 bases). V was pared by 4 bases and J by 7 bases, with 16 bases between. This CDR3 is 15 amino acids long. The germline gives CDR1 MDHEN, CDR2 SYDVKM. CDR3 amino acids: CASSSSGRRYGELFF. Here the CDR3 DNA reads TGTGCCAGCAGTTCAAGTGGGAGGCGGTACGGGGAGCTGTTTTTT.

This chain uses TRBV13 with TRBJ2-5; 14 positions agree with TRBD2. The CDR3 consists of 15 residues. V was pared by 5 bases and J by 5 bases, with 4 bases of the junction left unmatched. CDR1 is PRHDT and CDR2 is FYEKMQ in the germline V gene (reference sequence). DNA of the CDR3: TGTGCCAGCAGCACGACTAGCGGGAGGGCCGAGACCCAGTACTTC. This translates into CASSTTSGRAETQYF.

The chain carries TRBV4-1 and TRBJ1-5, with a weak D call TRBD1 (5 bases). V lost 0 bases and J 2 bases, leaving 14 bases between the germline ends. CDR1 MGHRA and CDR2 YSYEKL come from the germline V gene. The CDR3 is made up of 17 amino acids. The CDR3 sequence is CASSQEGRKSGNQPQHF. The CDR3 DNA is TGCGCCAGCAGCCAAGAGGGACGGAAGAGTGGCAATCAGCCCCAGCATTTT.

CDR3 nucleotides: TGTGCCAGCAGTACTCATCAGGCCCTAGCGGCGGATGAGACCCAGTACTTC. Translating it yields CASSTHQALAADETQYF. V and J are TRBV28 and TRBJ2-5; 7 nucleotides match TRBD2. Germline assignment: CDR1 MDHEN and CDR2 SYDVKM. The CDR3 length is 17 residues. The trim removed 5 bases at V and 5 bases at J, leaving 17 bases unmatched.

The chain joins TRBV6-5 to TRBJ2-1, with a possible D match to TRBD2 (7 bases). CDR3 size: 12 residues. V was clipped by 5 bases and J by 8 bases, with 10 bases between them. Germline-derived CDR1 and CDR2 are MNHEY and SVGAGI. CDR3: CASSPGGHEQFF. The DNA of the CDR3 is TGTGCCAGCAGTCCCGGGGGGCATGAGCAGTTCTTC.

The chain links TRBV7-8 to TRBJ2-5; D is ambiguous. The DNA end favors TRBJ2-7, so the J call may be wrong. The CDR3 totals 14 residues. CDR1 and CDR2 from the germline V gene are SGHVS and FQNEAQ. In nucleotides, the CDR3 is TGTGCCAGCAGGCAGGCCGTCACCTCCTACGAGCAGTACTTC. Protein sequence: CASRQAVTSYEQYF.

V and J are TRBV30 and TRBJ2-5; 10 nucleotides agree with TRBD1. With 1 base clipped from V and 2 bases from J, the junction kept 4 bases outside the gene matches. The germline V gene encodes CDR1 GTSNPN and CDR2 SVGIG (reference sequence). The CDR3 sequence is 15 residues long. The CDR3 sequence: CAWSDDRGRQETQYF. DNA of the CDR3: TGTGCCTGGAGTGACGACAGGGGGCGGCAAGAGACCCAGTACTTC.

The CDR3 protein is CASSAGTDSYEQYF. Here the CDR3 DNA reads TGTGCCAGCAGCGCCGGGACAGACTCCTACGAGCAGTACTTC. The chain uses TRBV9 and TRBJ2-7; TRBD1 matches 7 bases. Germline CDR1 SGDLS, CDR2 YYNGEE. This CDR3 comprises 14 residues. The trim removed 3 bases at V and 0 bases at J, leaving 3 bases unmatched.

The chain has TRBV28 and TRBJ2-1; 7 positions agree with TRBD1. The CDR3 is made up of 15 amino acids. Trimming took 5 bases from V and 1 from J; bases not matched to a gene: 5. Germline CDR1 and CDR2: MDHEN and SYDVKM. The CDR3 DNA is TGTGCCAGCAGTGCGAGGGGGCTATCCTACAATGAGCAGTTCTTC. Its translation: CASSARGLSYNEQFF.

Points on this clone: The sample carries other DNA sequences with the same CDR3. The V gene is TRBV18, the J gene TRBJ2-3; D is undetermined. Per the germline V gene, CDR1 is KGHSH and CDR2 is LQKENI. This CDR3 comprises 11 residues. V shed 3 bases and J shed 5 bases, with 3 bases lying between them. CDR3 DNA: TGTGCCAGCTCACCCGGAGATACGCAGTATTTT. It specifies CASSPGDTQYF.

This clone appeared once. V and J are TRBV27 and TRBJ1-2, with TRBD1 as a possible D gene (5 bases). The length of the CDR3 is 13 residues. CDR1 is MNHEY and CDR2 is SMNVEV in the germline V gene (reference sequence). V shed 6 bases and J shed 6 bases, with 14 bases lying between them. DNA for the CDR3: TGTGCCAGCAGCGGGGGATCCATCGATGGCTACACCTTC. Translating it yields CASSGGSIDGYTF.

This chain joins TRBV13 and TRBJ2-2; 13 nucleotides line up with TRBD2. V shed 6 bases and J 4 bases; nucleotides not matched to a gene: 17. In germline, CDR1 is PRHDT, CDR2 FYEKMQ (reference sequence). The CDR3 loop spans 20 amino acids. CDR3 coding DNA: TGTGCCAGCAGTTCCAAACATGGGACTAGCGGGATTGCTGTCACCGGGGAGCTGTTTTTT. Translating it yields CASSSKHGTSGIAVTGELFF.

This clone was seen just once. The V and J genes are TRBV10-2 and TRBJ1-2; D gene uncertain. CDR3 length equals 14 residues. With 7 bases removed from V and 4 bases from J, the gap between germline ends came to 16 bases. Germline CDR1 reads WSHSY; CDR2 reads SAAADI. In nucleotides, the CDR3 is TGCGCCAGCACCACCGACCCTCCTCTCTATGGCTACACCTTC. Its translation is CASTTDPPLYGYTF.

This chain connects TRBV29-1 to TRBJ2-1, with a tentative D call TRBD2 (5 bases). The V and J ends lost 4 bases and 7 bases respectively, with 14 bases between them. The CDR3 covers 13 residues. Germline V gives CDR1 SQVTM, CDR2 ANQGSEA. The DNA of the CDR3 is TGCAGCGTTGTCGAATCCCCGGGGAATGAGCAGTTCTTC. Protein product: CSVVESPGNEQFF.

The chain couples TRBV13 to TRBJ2-7; possible D gene TRBD2, 6 bases. Germline lookup yields CDR1 PRHDT and CDR2 FYEKMQ (reference sequence). The ends were cut back, 8 bases at V and 0 bases at J, with 14 bases in the middle. This CDR3 is 14 amino acids long. The CDR3 DNA follows: TGTGCCAGCTCTTTTGGGGGGATCTCCTACGAGCAGTACTTC. Its translation: CASSFGGISYEQYF.

The genes are TRBV2 and TRBJ1-3; D may be TRBD1 (5 bases). Germline-derived CDR1 and CDR2 are SNHLY and FYNNEI. The V and J ends lost 3 bases and 4 bases respectively, with 13 bases between them. The CDR3 contains 15 residues. CDR3 amino acids: CASSDSSGPGNTIYF. The CDR3 coding sequence is TGTGCCAGCAGTGACTCGTCAGGGCCGGGAAACACCATATATTTT.

The CDR3 sequence: CASSWADRVNEQFF. The CDR3 nucleotides read TGTGCCAGCAGCTGGGCGGACAGGGTAAATGAGCAGTTCTTC. This rearrangement joins TRBV5-4 to TRBJ2-1; 8 bases fit TRBD1. The germline V gene has CDR1 SGHNT and CDR2 YYREEE (reference sequence). This CDR3 spans 14 amino acids. V gave up 3 bases and J gave up 7 bases; unmatched junction bases: 6. The full variable domain, with the rest looked up from reference TRBV5-4 and TRBJ2-1, is ETGVTQSPTHLIKTRGQQVTLRCSSQSGHNTVSWYQQALGQGPQFIFQYYREEENGRGNFPPRFSGLQFPNYSSELNVNALELDDSALYLCASSWADRVNEQFFGPGTRLTVL.